These 23 T cell receptor beta chains originate from one sample sequenced in a study of somatic mutations in cytotoxic T cells in rheumatoid arthritis. Assay: immunoSEQ multiplex PCR; the TCRdb copy retains only in-frame clones and omits some. The sample includes about 17,000 clones, approximately 80% seen only once; the top ten take under 25%. The sample consisted of CD8+ T cells sorted from blood. These receptors were obtained from an adult with rheumatoid arthritis.

The chain is built from TRBV27 and TRBJ2-6; D possibly matches TRBD1 or TRBD2 (5 bases each). Trimming removed 6 bases at V and 2 bases at J, with 14 bases between. In germline, CDR1 is MNHEY, CDR2 SMNVEV (reference sequence). The CDR3 is 16 residues long. Here the CDR3 reads CASSPVSGPGANVLTF. The CDR3 nucleotides read TGTGCCAGCAGCCCGGTCTCGGGGCCTGGGGCCAACGTCCTGACTTTC.

This sequence joins TRBV4-1 and TRBJ1-3; no reliable D call. Trimming shortened V by 4 bases and J by 0 bases, and 16 bases separated the two germline ends. The CDR3 covers 17 residues. CDR1 and CDR2 (germline): MGHRA, YSYEKL. CDR3 nucleotide sequence: TGCGCCAGCAGCCGGTCCCTTGGGGTTAACTCTGGAAACACCATATATTTT. Translating it yields CASSRSLGVNSGNTIYF.

The chain has TRBV6-6 and TRBJ2-7; D unclear. The V end was cut by 2 bases, the J end by 6 bases, with 2 bases between. CDR1 and CDR2 (germline): MNHNY, SVGAGI (reference sequence). This CDR3 contains 10 residues. CDR3 protein: CASSYPEQYF. CDR3 coding DNA: TGTGCCAGCAGTTACCCCGAGCAGTACTTC.

The V and J genes are TRBV4-1 and TRBJ1-1; D is perhaps TRBD1 (5 bases). The CDR3 is 15 amino acids. V was shortened by 4 bases and J by 1 base, with 13 bases between the two germline ends. Per germline, CDR1 MGHRA and CDR2 YSYEKL. The CDR3 loop is CASSPRDRGNTEAFF. CDR3 sequence (DNA): TGCGCCAGCAGCCCTCGGGACCGGGGGAACACTGAAGCTTTCTTT.

V gene TRBV14 combines with J gene TRBJ2-2, with 11 bases identical to TRBD2. The germline gives CDR1 SGHDN, CDR2 FVKESK. The J segment lost 0 bases and the V segment lost 1 base, leaving 7 bases of the junction unmatched. This CDR3 is 19 amino acids long. The DNA of the CDR3 is TGTGCCAGCAGCCAAGGAACTAGCGGGAGCTTGGCGAACACCGGGGAGCTGTTTTTT. Residues: CASSQGTSGSLANTGELFF.

The chain uses TRBV11-3 and TRBJ1-5; weak D call: TRBD1 (5 bases). CDR3 length: 13 residues. Per germline, CDR1 SGHNT and CDR2 YENEEA. Trimming cost V 8 bases and J 8 bases, with 16 bases left between them. The CDR3 nucleotides are TGTGCCAGCCGAGGGTCTCCCAGGGAGCCCCAGCATTTT. Amino acids: CASRGSPREPQHF.

To note about this clone: Distinct nucleotide sequences in the sample also encode this CDR3. V gene TRBV5-5 combines with J gene TRBJ1-1; no firm D call. Germline V CDR1 and CDR2: SGHKS, YYEKEE (reference sequence). V lost 2 bases, J lost 1 base, and 6 bases lay in between. CDR3 length equals 13 residues. This CDR3 reads CASSFFTNTEAFF. The CDR3 coding sequence is TGTGCCAGCAGCTTCTTTACGAACACTGAAGCTTTCTTT. Full variable domain (outside the CDR3, taken from reference TRBV5-5 and TRBJ1-1): DAGVTQSPTHLIKTRGQQVTLRCSPISGHKSVSWYQQVLGQGPQFIFQYYEKEERGRGNFPDRFSARQFPNYSSELNVNALLLGDSALYLCASSFFTNTEAFFGQGTRLTVV.

The rearrangement links TRBV5-1 to TRBJ2-5; D is unclear. The CDR3 loop spans 12 amino acids. From germline, CDR1 is SGHRS and CDR2 YFSETQ. V was trimmed by 0 bases and J by 5 bases, leaving 5 bases between them. The CDR3 loop reads CASSLVWETQYF. The DNA of the CDR3 is TGCGCCAGCAGCTTGGTGTGGGAGACCCAGTACTTC.

The genes are TRBV11-1 and TRBJ1-1, with D maybe TRBD1 (6 bases). The CDR3 runs 12 residues. V lost 5 bases and J 8 bases, leaving 12 bases between the germline ends. From germline, CDR1 is SGHAT and CDR2 FQDESV (reference sequence). CDR3 loop: CASSPITGEAFF. CDR3 coding DNA: TGTGCCAGCAGCCCCATCACAGGGGAAGCTTTCTTT.

The chain combines TRBV6-1 with TRBJ2-2; D is perhaps TRBD1 (6 bases). Germline CDR1 and CDR2: MNHNS and SASEGT. Trimming cost V 7 bases and J 6 bases, with 9 bases left between them. CDR3 length: 12 residues. This CDR3 reads CASIGGAGELFF. The DNA for the CDR3 is TGTGCCAGCATAGGGGGTGCCGGGGAGCTGTTTTTT.

This sequence joins TRBV18 and TRBJ1-1; D gene uncertain. CDR1 is KGHSH and CDR2 is LQKENI in the germline V gene. The CDR3 loop spans 16 amino acids. V shed 4 bases and J shed 2 bases, with 17 bases lying between them. CDR3 in amino acids: CASSRTPGRDNTEAFF. In DNA form, the CDR3 reads TGTGCCAGCTCACGAACCCCGGGGAGGGATAACACTGAAGCTTTCTTT.

This clone is deemed medium-sized. One end of the junction fails to match germline, which may point to a read error. The chain recombines TRBV10-1 with TRBJ1-5; D remains unclear. This CDR3 is 15 amino acids long. Germline CDR1 is WNHNN and CDR2 is SYGVQD (reference sequence). CDR3 residues: CASSEYSGSNQPQHF. The CDR3 nucleotides are TGCGCCAGCAGTGAATATAGTGGGAGCAACCAGCCCCAGCATTTT.

The rearrangement joins TRBV4-2 to TRBJ1-6, with D possibly TRBD1 on 6 matching bases. Germline V lookup: CDR1 LGHNA, CDR2 YNFKEQ. The CDR3 loop spans 15 amino acids. V lost 0 bases to trimming and J lost 7 bases, with 10 bases between them. The chain's CDR3 is CASSQDSGGNSPLHF. The CDR3 region has the DNA TGTGCCAGCAGCCAAGACAGTGGGGGCAATTCACCCCTCCACTTT.

The CDR3 coding sequence is TGTGCCAGTAGTATCGTAGGAGAGGGTACTAATGAAAAACTGTTTTTT. Residues: CASSIVGEGTNEKLFF. This sequence joins TRBV19 and TRBJ1-4; D remains unclear. Trimming shortened V by 3 bases and J by 2 bases, and 13 bases separated the two germline ends. Germline loops: CDR1 LNHDA, CDR2 SQIVND (reference sequence). The CDR3 consists of 16 residues.

This clone appeared a single time. The CDR3 sequence is CASTLNGGAPNEQFF. Here the CDR3 DNA reads TGTGCCAGCACCCTTAACGGGGGCGCCCCCAATGAGCAGTTCTTC. The chain recombines TRBV27 with TRBJ2-1; perhaps D is TRBD1 or TRBD2 (6 bases each). This CDR3 is 15 amino acids long. Germline lookup yields CDR1 MNHEY and CDR2 SMNVEV (reference sequence). Trimming took 7 bases from V and 6 from J, leaving 19 bases between them.

This clone was observed once. J is TRBJ2-3 and V is TRBV6-1; possibly TRBD2 for D (5 bases). V was clipped by 3 bases and J by 1 base, with 11 bases between them. Germline V gives CDR1 MNHNS, CDR2 SASEGT. CDR3 length equals 15 residues. CDR3 nucleotide sequence: TGTGCCAGCAGTGACCCCTTGGAGGGCACAGATACGCAGTATTTT. Its translation is CASSDPLEGTDTQYF.

The table lists this clone with a few counts. The genes are TRBV30 and TRBJ1-1; a possible D gene is TRBD1 (5 bases). CDR1 is GTSNPN, CDR2 SVGIG, per germline (reference sequence). Trimming stripped 1 base from V and 4 bases from J, with 19 bases between. This CDR3 region has 16 residues. Here the CDR3 DNA reads TGTGCCTGGAGTGCCTTTGACAGTAAGAAATCCACTGAAGCTTTCTTT. Translation: CAWSAFDSKKSTEAFF.

This clone showed up just a few times. V usage is TRBV4-2 and J usage is TRBJ1-1; the D gene is possibly TRBD1 (5 bases). Germline loops: CDR1 LGHNA, CDR2 YNFKEQ. The CDR3 sequence is 17 residues long. V was shortened by 0 bases and J by 4 bases, with 18 bases between the two germline ends. In nucleotides, the CDR3 is TGTGCCAGCAGCCAAGAAGGACCTTTATCAGGGTCCACTGAAGCTTTCTTT. This gives the protein CASSQEGPLSGSTEAFF.

CDR3 DNA: TGTGCCAGCGGGGGGTTGAACACTGAAGCTTTCTTT. Encoded protein: CASGGLNTEAFF. The V call is TRBV2, the J call TRBJ1-1; weak D call: TRBD1 (5 bases). The CDR3 runs 12 residues. Looked up from germline, CDR1 is SNHLY and CDR2 is FYNNEI. V was shortened by 8 bases and J by 0 bases, with 7 bases between the two germline ends.

This clone occurred a few times. The rearrangement uses TRBV25-1 and TRBJ2-1; D gene ambiguous. This CDR3 is 13 amino acids long. Trimming pared 4 bases from V and 7 bases from J, leaving 11 bases between. Germline V gene data show CDR1 as MGHDK and CDR2 as SYGVNS. This CDR3 is CASSGHGGNEQFF. CDR3 coding DNA: TGTGCCAGCAGTGGGCACGGCGGTAATGAGCAGTTCTTC.

This clone was observed a single time. The rearrangement links TRBV7-6 to TRBJ2-2; TRBD2 matches 12 bases. The germline gives CDR1 SGHVS, CDR2 FNYEAQ. J gave up 4 bases and V 5 bases, and 8 bases lay outside the gene matches. This CDR3 is built from 17 residues. DNA of the CDR3: TGTGCCAGCAGCCTAACTAGCGGGGGGATCTTCACCGGGGAGCTGTTTTTT. It is translated as CASSLTSGGIFTGELFF. Full variable domain (remainder filled in from reference TRBV7-6 and TRBJ2-2): GAGVSQSPRYKVTKRGQDVALRCDPISGHVSLYWYRQALGQGPEFLTYFNYEAQQDKSGLPNDRFSAERPEGSISTLTIQRTEQRDSAMYRCASSLTSGGIFTGELFFGEGSRLTVL.

The chain combines TRBV13 with TRBJ2-7, with no clear D. Trimming shortened V by 1 base and J by 7 bases, and 5 bases separated the two germline ends. CDR1 and CDR2 from the germline V gene are PRHDT and FYEKMQ (reference sequence). The CDR3 spans 11 residues. The CDR3 nucleotides read TGTGCCAGCAGCTTAGAAGGAGAGCAGTACTTC. The encoded protein is CASSLEGEQYF.

In its sample, this clone was seen once. The V gene is TRBV5-4, the J gene TRBJ2-3; 12 bases agree with TRBD2. The trim removed 4 bases at V and 2 bases at J, leaving 5 bases unmatched. This CDR3 spans 16 amino acids. Per germline, CDR1 SGHNT and CDR2 YYREEE (reference sequence). The CDR3 region is CASSVGTSGSTDTQYF. The DNA for the CDR3 is TGTGCCAGCAGCGTCGGGACTAGCGGGTCCACAGATACGCAGTATTTT.